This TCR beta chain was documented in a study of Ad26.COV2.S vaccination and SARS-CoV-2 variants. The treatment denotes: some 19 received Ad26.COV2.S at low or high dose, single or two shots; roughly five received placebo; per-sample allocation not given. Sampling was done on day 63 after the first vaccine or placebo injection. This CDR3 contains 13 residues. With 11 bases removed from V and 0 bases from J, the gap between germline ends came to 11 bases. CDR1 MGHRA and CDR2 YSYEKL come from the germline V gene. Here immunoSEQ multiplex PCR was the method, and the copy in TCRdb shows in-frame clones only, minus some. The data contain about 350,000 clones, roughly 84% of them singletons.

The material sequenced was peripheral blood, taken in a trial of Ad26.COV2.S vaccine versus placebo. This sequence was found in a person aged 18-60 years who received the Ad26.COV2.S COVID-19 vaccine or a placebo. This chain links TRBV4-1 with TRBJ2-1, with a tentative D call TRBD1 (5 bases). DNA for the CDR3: TGCGCCTCCACAGGTCTCTCCTACAATGAGCAGTTCTTC. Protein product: CASTGLSYNEQFF.